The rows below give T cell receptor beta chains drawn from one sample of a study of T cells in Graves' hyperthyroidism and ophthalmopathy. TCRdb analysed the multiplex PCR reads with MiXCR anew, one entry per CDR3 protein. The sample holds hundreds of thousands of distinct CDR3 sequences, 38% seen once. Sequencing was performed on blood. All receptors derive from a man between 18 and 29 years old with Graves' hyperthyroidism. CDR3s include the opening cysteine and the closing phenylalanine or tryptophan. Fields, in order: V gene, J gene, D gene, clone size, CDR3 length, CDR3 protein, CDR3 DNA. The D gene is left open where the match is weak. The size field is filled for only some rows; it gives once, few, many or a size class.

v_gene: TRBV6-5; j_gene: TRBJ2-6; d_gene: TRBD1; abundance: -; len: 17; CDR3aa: CASRRGTGASGANVLTF; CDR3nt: TGTGCCAGCCGTAGAGGGACAGGGGCCTCCGGGGCCAACGTCCTGACTTTC
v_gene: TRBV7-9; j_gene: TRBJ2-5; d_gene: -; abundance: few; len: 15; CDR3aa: CASSWGARGDETQYF; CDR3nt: TGTGCCAGCAGCTGGGGGGCCAGGGGGGACGAGACCCAGTACTTC
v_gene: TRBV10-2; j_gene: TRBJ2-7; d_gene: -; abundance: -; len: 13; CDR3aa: CASRATGPAEQYF; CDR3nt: TGCGCCAGCAGGGCCACCGGGCCGGCGGAGCAGTACTTC
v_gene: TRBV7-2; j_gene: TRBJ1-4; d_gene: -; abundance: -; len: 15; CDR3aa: CASSQAWESGEKLFF; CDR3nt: TGCGCCAGCAGCCAAGCTTGGGAGTCGGGCGAAAAACTGTTTTTT
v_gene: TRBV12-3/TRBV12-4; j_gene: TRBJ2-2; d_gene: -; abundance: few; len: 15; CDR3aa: CASSFGREGTGELFF; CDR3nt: TGTGCCAGCAGCTTCGGCAGGGAAGGCACCGGGGAGCTGTTTTTT
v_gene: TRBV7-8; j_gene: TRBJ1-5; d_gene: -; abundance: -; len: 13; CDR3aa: CASSLAGVETQHF; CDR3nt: TGTGCCAGCAGCTTAGCGGGGGTCGAGACCCAGCATTTT
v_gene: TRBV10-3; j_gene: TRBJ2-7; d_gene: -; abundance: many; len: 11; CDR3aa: CAISSQDTRLF; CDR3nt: TGTGCCATCAGTTCTCAAGACACCCGCCTTTTC
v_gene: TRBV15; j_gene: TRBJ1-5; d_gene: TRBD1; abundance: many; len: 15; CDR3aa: CATSLRRTGNQPQHF; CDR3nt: TGTGCCACCAGCTTACGACGGACAGGAAATCAGCCCCAGCATTTT
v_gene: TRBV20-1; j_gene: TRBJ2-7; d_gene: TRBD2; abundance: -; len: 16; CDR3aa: CSAGDLEREAVSEQYF; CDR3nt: TGCAGTGCTGGAGATTTGGAGCGGGAGGCCGTCTCCGAGCAGTACTTC
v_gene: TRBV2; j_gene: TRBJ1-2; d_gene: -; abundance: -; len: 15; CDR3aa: CASRGGAERFYGYTF; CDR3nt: TGTGCCAGCAGGGGAGGGGCCGAACGATTCTATGGCTACACCTTC
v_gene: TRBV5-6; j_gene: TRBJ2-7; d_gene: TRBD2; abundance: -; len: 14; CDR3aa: CAWSVRREAYEQYF; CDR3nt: TGTGCCTGGAGTGTACGACGGGAGGCCTACGAGCAGTACTTC
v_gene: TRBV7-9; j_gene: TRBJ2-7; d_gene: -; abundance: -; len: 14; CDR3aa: CASSQDLTKYEQYF; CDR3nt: TGTGCCAGCAGCCAAGATCTTACCAAATACGAGCAGTACTTC
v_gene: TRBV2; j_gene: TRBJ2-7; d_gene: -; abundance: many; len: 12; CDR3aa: CASSDPGAEQYF; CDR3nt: TGTGCCAGCAGTGATCCGGGGGCGGAGCAGTACTTC
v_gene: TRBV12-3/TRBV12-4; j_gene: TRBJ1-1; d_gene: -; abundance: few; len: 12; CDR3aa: CASSFGGAAAFF; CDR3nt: TGTGCCAGCAGTTTCGGGGGAGCCGCGGCTTTCTTT
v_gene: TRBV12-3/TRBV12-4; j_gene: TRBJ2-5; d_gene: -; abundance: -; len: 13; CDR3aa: CASSLARRETQYF; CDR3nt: TGTGCCAGCAGTTTAGCGCGTAGGGAGACCCAGTACTTC
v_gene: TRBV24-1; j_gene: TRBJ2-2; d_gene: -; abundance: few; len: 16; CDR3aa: CATSDFELGDTGELFF; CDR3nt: TGTGCCACCAGTGATTTCGAACTAGGGGACACCGGGGAGCTGTTTTTT
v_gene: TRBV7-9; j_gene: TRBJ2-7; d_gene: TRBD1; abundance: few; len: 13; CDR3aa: CASTTGERYEQYF; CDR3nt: TGTGCCAGCACTACAGGGGAGCGGTACGAGCAGTACTTC
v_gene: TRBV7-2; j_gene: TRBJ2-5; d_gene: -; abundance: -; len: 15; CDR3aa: CASSLVSSQGETQYF; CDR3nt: TGTGCCAGCAGCTTAGTTTCCAGCCAGGGAGAGACCCAGTACTTC
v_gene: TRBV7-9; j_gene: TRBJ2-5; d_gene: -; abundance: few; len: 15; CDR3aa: CASSLAGGRQETQYF; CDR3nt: TGTGCCAGCAGCTTAGCAGGAGGACGGCAAGAGACCCAGTACTTC
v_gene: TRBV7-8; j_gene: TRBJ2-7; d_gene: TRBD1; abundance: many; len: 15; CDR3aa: CASSHRDRGSYEQYF; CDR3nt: TGTGCCAGCAGCCACCGGGACAGGGGCTCCTACGAGCAGTACTTC
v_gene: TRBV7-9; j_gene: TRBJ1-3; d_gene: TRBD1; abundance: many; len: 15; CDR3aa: CASSPTGTAGNTIYF; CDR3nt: TGTGCCAGCAGCCCAACCGGGACAGCAGGAAACACCATATATTTT
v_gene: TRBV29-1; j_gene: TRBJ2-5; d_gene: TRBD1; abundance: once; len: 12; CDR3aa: CSGGSGQGAQYF; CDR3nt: TGCAGCGGGGGATCCGGACAGGGGGCCCAGTACTTC
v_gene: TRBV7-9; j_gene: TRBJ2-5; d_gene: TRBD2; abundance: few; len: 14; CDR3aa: CASSIGLAQETQYF; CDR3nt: TGTGCCAGCAGCATAGGACTAGCCCAAGAGACCCAGTACTTC
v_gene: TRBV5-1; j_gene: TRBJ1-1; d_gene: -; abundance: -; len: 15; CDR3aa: CASSLGAGQNTEAFF; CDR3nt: TGCGCCAGCAGCTTGGGCGCAGGGCAGAACACTGAAGCTTTCTTT
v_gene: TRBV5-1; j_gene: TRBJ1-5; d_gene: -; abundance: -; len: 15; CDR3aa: CASSLSGISNQPQHF; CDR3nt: TGCGCCAGCAGCTTGTCCGGAATTAGCAATCAGCCCCAGCATTTT
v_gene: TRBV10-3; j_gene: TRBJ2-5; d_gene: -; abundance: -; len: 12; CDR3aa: CAISWVGETQYF; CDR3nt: TGTGCCATCTCCTGGGTAGGGGAGACCCAGTACTTC
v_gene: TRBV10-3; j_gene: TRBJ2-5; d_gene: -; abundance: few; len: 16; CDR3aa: CASSYSSRDFRETQYF; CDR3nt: TGTGCCAGCAGTTACTCGAGCCGGGACTTTCGAGAGACCCAGTACTTC
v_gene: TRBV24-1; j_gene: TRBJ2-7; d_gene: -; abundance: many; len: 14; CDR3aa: CATSPGTVGYEQYF; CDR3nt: TGTGCCACCAGTCCAGGGACGGTGGGCTACGAGCAGTACTTC
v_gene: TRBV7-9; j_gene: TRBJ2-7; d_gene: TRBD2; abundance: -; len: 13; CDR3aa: CASSPTGLAELYF; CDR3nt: TGTGCCAGCAGCCCCACGGGACTAGCGGAATTGTACTTC
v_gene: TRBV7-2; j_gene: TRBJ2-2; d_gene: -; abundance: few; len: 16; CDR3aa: CASSLALGALTGELFF; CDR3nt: TGTGCCAGCAGCTTAGCCCTCGGGGCCCTTACCGGGGAGCTGTTTTTT
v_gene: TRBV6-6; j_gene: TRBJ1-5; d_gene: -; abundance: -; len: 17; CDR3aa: CASSYPRLRDRNQPQHF; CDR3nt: TGTGCCAGCAGTTACCCCCGCCTCCGGGACCGCAATCAGCCCCAGCATTTT
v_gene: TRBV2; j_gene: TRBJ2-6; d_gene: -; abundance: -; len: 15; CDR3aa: CASSSGSLGANVLTF; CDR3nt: TGTGCCAGCAGCTCCGGGTCCTTAGGGGCCAACGTCCTGACTTTC
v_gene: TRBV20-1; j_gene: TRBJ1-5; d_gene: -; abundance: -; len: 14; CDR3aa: CSARDTGGQEPQHF; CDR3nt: TGCAGTGCTAGAGATACGGGGGGCCAGGAGCCCCAGCATTTT
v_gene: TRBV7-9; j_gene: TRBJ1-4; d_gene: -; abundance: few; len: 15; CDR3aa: CASSPTTDSNEKLFF; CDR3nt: TGTGCCAGCAGCCCAACGACAGACTCAAATGAAAAACTGTTTTTT
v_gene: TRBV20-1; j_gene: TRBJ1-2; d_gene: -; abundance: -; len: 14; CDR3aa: CSARGPDSSAGYTF; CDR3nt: TGCAGTGCTAGGGGCCCGGACAGTTCGGCCGGCTACACCTTC
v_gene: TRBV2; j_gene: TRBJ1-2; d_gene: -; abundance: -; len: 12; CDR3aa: CATIGSNYGYTF; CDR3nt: TGTGCCACCATCGGATCTAACTATGGCTACACCTTC
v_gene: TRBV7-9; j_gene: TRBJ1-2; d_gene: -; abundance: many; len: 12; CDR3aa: CASSLDGYGYTF; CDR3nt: TGTGCCAGCAGCTTAGACGGCTATGGCTACACCTTC
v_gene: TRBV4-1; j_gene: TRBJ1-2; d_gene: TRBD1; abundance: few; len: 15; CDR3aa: CASSQGPRDSYGYTF; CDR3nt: TGCGCCAGCAGCCAAGGGCCAAGGGACAGCTATGGCTACACCTTC
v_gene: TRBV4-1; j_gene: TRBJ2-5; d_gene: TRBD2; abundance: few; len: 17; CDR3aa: CASSQDPGGTTQETQYF; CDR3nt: TGCGCCAGCAGCCAAGATCCCGGGGGGACCACTCAAGAGACCCAGTACTTC
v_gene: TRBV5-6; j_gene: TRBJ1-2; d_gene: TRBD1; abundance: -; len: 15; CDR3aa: CASSLGQGNLYGYTF; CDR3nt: TGTGCCAGCAGCTTGGGACAGGGAAACCTCTATGGCTACACCTTC
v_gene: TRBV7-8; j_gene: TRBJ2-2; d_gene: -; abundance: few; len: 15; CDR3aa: CASTNRDTDTGELFF; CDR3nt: TGTGCCAGCACGAACCGGGACACGGACACCGGGGAGCTGTTTTTT
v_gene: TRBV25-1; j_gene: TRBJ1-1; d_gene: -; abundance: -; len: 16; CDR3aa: CASSLDPGQMATEAFF; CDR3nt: TGTGCCAGCAGTTTGGATCCCGGACAGATGGCCACTGAAGCTTTCTTT
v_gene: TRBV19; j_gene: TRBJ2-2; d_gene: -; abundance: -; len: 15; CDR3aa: CASSMEALATGELFF; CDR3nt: TGTGCCAGTAGTATGGAGGCCCTGGCCACCGGGGAGCTGTTTTTT
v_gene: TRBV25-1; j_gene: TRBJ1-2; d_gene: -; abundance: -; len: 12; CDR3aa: CASLAGSDGYTF; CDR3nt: TGTGCCAGCTTAGCGGGGAGTGATGGCTACACCTTC
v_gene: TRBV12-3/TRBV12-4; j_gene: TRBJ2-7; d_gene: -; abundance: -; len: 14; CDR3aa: CASGPEGGGYEQYF; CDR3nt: TGTGCTAGTGGCCCCGAGGGGGGAGGCTACGAGCAGTACTTC
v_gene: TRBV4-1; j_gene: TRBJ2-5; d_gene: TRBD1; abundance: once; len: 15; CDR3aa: CASSPGQGAGEPQYF; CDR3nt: TGTGCCAGCAGCCCCGGACAGGGGGCAGGAGAGCCCCAGTACTTC
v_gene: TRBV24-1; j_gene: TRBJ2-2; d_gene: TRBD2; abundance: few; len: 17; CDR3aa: CASSPIAGGPNTGELFF; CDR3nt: TGTGCCAGCAGCCCGATAGCGGGGGGGCCTAACACCGGGGAGCTGTTTTTT
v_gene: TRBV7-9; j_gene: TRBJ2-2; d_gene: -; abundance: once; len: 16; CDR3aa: CASTTGLGTNTGELFF; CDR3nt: TGTGCCAGCACCACAGGGTTAGGGACAAACACCGGGGAGCTGTTTTTT
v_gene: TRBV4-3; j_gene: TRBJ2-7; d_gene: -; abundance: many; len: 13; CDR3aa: CASSQESGNEQYF; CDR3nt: TGCGCCAGCAGCCAAGAGTCGGGAAACGAGCAGTACTTC
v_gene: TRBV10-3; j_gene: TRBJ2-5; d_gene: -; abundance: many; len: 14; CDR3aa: CAISEVSTQETQYF; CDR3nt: TGTGCCATCAGTGAAGTAAGCACCCAAGAGACCCAGTACTTC
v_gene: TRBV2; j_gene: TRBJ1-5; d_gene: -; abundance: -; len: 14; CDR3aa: CASSYTSLHQPQHF; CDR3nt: TGTGCCAGCAGTTATACCTCTTTACATCAGCCCCAGCATTTT
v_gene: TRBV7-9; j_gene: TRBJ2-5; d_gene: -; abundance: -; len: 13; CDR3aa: CASCPPGRETQYF; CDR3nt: TGTGCCAGCTGCCCCCCAGGGCGGGAGACCCAGTACTTC
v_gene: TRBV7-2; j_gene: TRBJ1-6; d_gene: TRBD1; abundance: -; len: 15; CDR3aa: CASSPWDSGSEALHF; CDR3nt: TGTGCCAGCAGCCCCTGGGACAGTGGCTCAGAGGCCCTCCACTTT